The 18 T cell receptor beta chains below were found in one sample sequenced in a study of blood T cell repertoires in COVID-19. Sequenced by immunoSEQ multiplex PCR; TCRdb stores in-frame clones only, minus some. This table has under 200,000 clones, approximately 82% appearing once. The source material was PBMCs or T cells enriched from blood (not recorded which). The receptors here all came from a woman aged 60-70 years with acute COVID-19.

This clone was seen more than once but under ten times. V is TRBV27 and J is TRBJ1-1; D is possibly TRBD1 (5 bases). The CDR3 is 15 amino acids. Germline-derived CDR1 and CDR2 are MNHEY and SMNVEV (reference sequence). Trimming removed 2 bases at V and 0 bases at J, with 10 bases between. The CDR3 is CASSLQGRLNTEAFF. The DNA for the CDR3 is TGTGCCAGCAGTTTACAGGGCAGGCTGAACACTGAAGCTTTCTTT.

This clone has at least ten counts. The chain recombines TRBV27 with TRBJ2-1; 9 positions match TRBD2. This CDR3 has 19 residues. V lost 9 bases to trimming and J lost 0 bases; unmatched junction nucleotides: 18. In germline, CDR1 is MNHEY, CDR2 SMNVEV (reference sequence). The CDR3 loop is CASSKWEREARSSYNEQFF. In DNA, the CDR3 is TGTGCCAGTTCTAAGTGGGAGCGGGAGGCCCGGAGCTCCTACAATGAGCAGTTCTTC.

The V call is TRBV10-3, the J call TRBJ2-7, with D possibly being TRBD1 (8 bases). Trimming cost V 11 bases and J 3 bases, with 20 bases left between them. CDR3 size: 14 residues. Germline CDR1 ENHRY, CDR2 SYGVKD. The CDR3 loop reads CAAVQGGSGYEQYF. The DNA of the CDR3 is TGTGCCGCCGTACAGGGGGGGAGCGGCTACGAGCAGTACTTC.

The chain recombines TRBV5-1 with TRBJ2-5, with 10 bases fitting TRBD1. Per germline, CDR1 SGHRS and CDR2 YFSETQ. J gave up 4 bases and V 2 bases, and 5 bases lay outside the gene matches. CDR3 length: 15 residues. The CDR3 sequence is CASSFRDRGAETQYF. The CDR3 region has the DNA TGCGCCAGCAGCTTCCGGGACAGGGGTGCAGAGACCCAGTACTTC.

J is TRBJ2-4 and V is TRBV7-2; 10 bases align to TRBD2. The trim removed 5 bases at V and 1 base at J, leaving 5 bases unmatched. Germline CDR1 reads SGHTA; CDR2 reads FQGNSA. This CDR3 has 16 residues. In nucleotides, the CDR3 is TGTGCCAGCAGCAGAGGTAGCGGGAGGGCCAAAAACATTCAGTACTTC. As protein: CASSRGSGRAKNIQYF.

The chain links TRBV2 to TRBJ2-1; TRBD1 might be the D (5 bases). V was cut by 3 bases and J by 6 bases, with 12 bases left in between. Germline CDR1 and CDR2: SNHLY and FYNNEI. This CDR3 is 14 amino acids long. The chain's CDR3 is CASSDRAHSNEQFF. The CDR3 DNA is TGTGCCAGCAGTGACAGGGCACACAGCAATGAGCAGTTCTTC.

The chain combines TRBV19 with TRBJ1-2; perhaps TRBD1 as D (5 bases). There are 14 residues in the CDR3. Germline V gene lookup returns CDR1 LNHDA and CDR2 SQIVND (reference sequence). The V end lost 3 bases, the J end lost 1 base, and 9 bases lay between the germline ends. The chain's CDR3 is CASSILGLNYGYTF. In DNA, the CDR3 is TGTGCCAGTAGTATTCTGGGGCTTAACTATGGCTACACCTTC.

This chain joins TRBV7-6 and TRBJ1-1, with D possibly being TRBD1 (6 bases). In germline, CDR1 is SGHVS, CDR2 FNYEAQ. The V and J ends lost 5 bases and 0 bases respectively, with 13 bases between them. This CDR3 has 15 amino acids. The CDR3 loop is CASSPGQSMNTEAFF. The DNA of the CDR3 is TGTGCCAGCAGCCCAGGACAGAGTATGAACACTGAAGCTTTCTTT.

The sample holds a few counts of this clone. The V gene is TRBV5-1, the J gene TRBJ2-3, with TRBD2 identical over 8 bases. V shed 0 bases and J 4 bases; nucleotides not matched to a gene: 4. Germline V CDR1 and CDR2: SGHRS, YFSETQ. The CDR3 contains 15 residues. CDR3 protein: CASSLGSGISDTQYF. The CDR3 bases are TGCGCCAGCAGCTTGGGTAGCGGGATATCAGATACGCAGTATTTT.

The rearrangement uses TRBV4-2 and TRBJ2-3; D may be TRBD1 (6 bases). The CDR3 contains 15 residues. CDR1 LGHNA and CDR2 YNFKEQ come from the germline V gene. Trimming left V 1 base short and J 1 base short, with 9 bases between. CDR3 residues: CASSQVTGGTDTQYF. The DNA of the CDR3 is TGTGCCAGCAGCCAAGTGACAGGAGGCACAGATACGCAGTATTTT.

V is TRBV15 and J is TRBJ2-7; D gene unclear. Per the germline V gene, CDR1 is LNHNV and CDR2 is YYDKDF (reference sequence). The CDR3 loop spans 14 amino acids. Trimming left V 5 bases short and J 0 bases short, with 11 bases between. CDR3 loop: CATSPRRYSYEQYV. DNA for the CDR3: TGTGCCACCAGCCCACGGAGATACTCCTACGAGCAGTACGTC.

The chain couples TRBV21-1 to TRBJ2-1; TRBD1, the D gene given by the table, was not confirmed from the DNA. TRBV21-1 constitutes a pseudogene. The CDR3 is 16 residues long. The CDR3 region has the DNA TGTGCCAGCAGCCCCGTCAGTTTAAGCTCCTACAATGAGCAGTTCTTC. Translating it yields CASSPVSLSSYNEQFF.

The chain recombines TRBV4-2 with TRBJ1-6, with a weak D call TRBD1 (5 bases). The CDR3 totals 17 residues. Per the germline V gene, CDR1 is LGHNA and CDR2 is YNFKEQ. V lost 0 bases to trimming and J lost 0 bases, with 9 bases between them. CDR3 amino acids: CASSQDQGSSYNSPLHF. CDR3 DNA: TGTGCCAGCAGCCAAGACCAGGGTAGCTCCTATAATTCACCCCTCCACTTT.

The chain combines TRBV7-2 with TRBJ1-4, with TRBD1 as a possible D gene (5 bases). This CDR3 has 14 residues. Trimming shortened V by 1 base and J by 10 bases, and 13 bases separated the two germline ends. Germline CDR1 reads SGHTA; CDR2 reads FQGNSA. The CDR3 loop reads CASSLGGAGGKLFF. As DNA, the CDR3 is TGTGCCAGCAGCTTAGGCGGGGCGGGAGGAAAACTGTTTTTT.

This clone appeared many times. The same CDR3 is also encoded by other DNA sequences in this sample. CDR3 DNA sequence: TGTGCCAGCAGCTCGACAGGGGGCAGTACCGGGGAGCTGTTTTTT. Its protein product is CASSSTGGSTGELFF. The chain has TRBV5-4 and TRBJ2-2; TRBD1 aligns across 10 bases. CDR3 size: 15 residues. Germline CDR1 is SGHNT and CDR2 is YYREEE (reference sequence). V shed 3 bases, J shed 5 bases, and the junction held 4 bases outside the gene matches.

The CDR3 sequence is CASSASTDTQYF. The CDR3, as DNA: TGTGCCAGCAGCGCGAGCACAGATACGCAGTATTTT. The rearrangement links TRBV9 to TRBJ2-3; D not certain. Germline CDR1 and CDR2: SGDLS and YYNGEE. V lost 3 bases and J lost 0, with 2 bases in between. The CDR3 is made up of 12 amino acids. Using reference TRBV9 and TRBJ2-3 for the parts outside the CDR3, the full variable domain is DSGVTQTPKHLITATGQRVTLRCSPRSGDLSVYWYQQSLDQGLQFLIQYYNGEERAKGNILERFSAQQFPDLHSELNLSSLELGDSALYFCASSASTDTQYFGPGTRLTVL.

The V gene is TRBV7-9, the J gene TRBJ2-3; TRBD1 agrees at 8 bases. CDR1 is SEHNR and CDR2 is FQNEAQ in the germline V gene (reference sequence). After removal of 2 bases from V and 3 bases from J, the junction contained 7 bases not matched to a gene. The CDR3 has 16 residues. The CDR3 DNA reads TGTGCCAGCAGCTTAAGGACAGGGAGGAGGACAGATACGCAGTATTTT. Its translation is CASSLRTGRRTDTQYF.

This chain joins TRBV19 and TRBJ2-3, with D perhaps matching TRBD2 (6 bases). V lost 3 bases and J lost 5, with 12 bases in between. The germline gives CDR1 LNHDA, CDR2 SQIVND (reference sequence). This CDR3 has 14 amino acids. For the CDR3, the DNA is TGTGCCAGTAGTATGTTGGAGGGCGGAGATACGCAGTATTTT. Translating gives CASSMLEGGDTQYF.